This T cell receptor (beta chain) was identified in a study of shared clonotypes between healthy human individuals. TCRdb keeps only in-frame clones here, not all; method: immunoSEQ multiplex PCR. The table lists a few million clones, approximately 95% of them singletons. The sequence was obtained from a man between 18 and 35 years old in good health. Sequenced: naive CD4+ T cells sorted from blood. Regarding subset: CD45RA+ positively selected.

The CDR3: CASSDPWTERRYTF. Written as DNA, the CDR3 is TGTGCCAGCAGTGATCCCTGGACCGAGCGACGCTACACCTTC. The chain carries TRBV6-1 and TRBJ1-2, with no clear D. Germline V gene sequence: CDR1 MNHNS, CDR2 SASEGT. The CDR3 loop spans 14 amino acids. Trimming cost V 3 bases and J 9 bases, with 17 bases left between them.